This record concerns one T cell receptor beta chain sequence. Antigen specificity is unknown. The assay was immunoSEQ multiplex PCR, and TCRdb's table has in-frame clones only and misses some. The sample includes 35,000 to 50,000 clones, nearly 95% seen only once; the top ten take around a fifth. V lost 8 bases to trimming and J lost 0 bases, with 8 bases between them. The CDR3 totals 13 residues. CDR1 and CDR2 from the germline V gene are WSHSY and SAAADI. The data belong to a study of graft-versus-host responses after intestinal transplantation. Across the whole study: Transplantation in recipients was multivisceral, liver-intestinal, or isolated intestinal. Anti-thymocyte globulin induction, then tacrolimus and steroids for about 3 years, went to all recipients.

Study-level results: High graft-versus-host to host-versus-graft clonal ratios were found in allografts of patients who had graft-donor T cell macrochimerism.

The input for sequencing was unstimulated CD8+ T cells sorted from spleen or lymph node cells, taken before transplant. The sequence came from a human donor who was the organ donor for an intestinal transplant. The genes are TRBV10-2 and TRBJ2-1; D gene uncertain. This chain's CDR3 is CASDQSSYNEQFF. The CDR3 DNA reads as TGCGCCAGCGACCAAAGCTCCTACAATGAGCAGTTCTTC.